This T cell receptor (beta chain) was retrieved from a study of cytomegalovirus exposure and HLA in healthy donors. Only in-frame clones appear in the TCRdb table, and some are missing; sequencing was by immunoSEQ multiplex PCR. Of about 150,000 clones listed, about 95% are singletons. The V gene's germline CDR1 is MNHEY and CDR2 SVGAGI. With 5 bases removed from V and 14 bases from J, the gap between germline ends came to 16 bases. CDR3 length: 13 residues. The genes are TRBV6-5 and TRBJ1-6, with D possibly matching TRBD1 (6 bases). The receptor was derived from a man younger than 30 in good health and CMV-seropositive. The sample was PBMCs. The CDR3 sequence: CASSRDTAFTLHF. CDR3 coding DNA: TGTGCCAGCAGTAGGGACACCGCTTTCACCCTCCACTTT.